The T cell receptor beta chain under discussion was sequenced for a study of Graves' ophthalmopathy and Graves' hyperthyroidism. V dropped 4 bases and J dropped 1 base, with 7 bases sitting between them. The CDR3 spans 13 residues. This clonotype was observed at least ten times. The antigen remains unidentified. Study-level points and caveats: Among thyroid clonotypes expanded above 0.001 frequency, most also appeared in blood.

Ophthalmopathic donors had moderate-to-severe activity, CAS ≥3 and NOSPECS ≥4, with disease that had lasted under 3 months. Clinical symptoms and serum thyroxine were used for diagnosis; TRAb, thyroid ultrasound and orbital computed tomography were also relied on. The authors amplified TCR beta CDR3 regions from RNA transcripts. The first round was an RT-PCR with HTBI primers, and the second round was a multiplex PCR. TCRdb itself ran the multiplex PCR reads through MiXCR, one entry per CDR3 protein. This sample has about 500,000 distinct CDR3 sequences; 13% to 15% occur once, and the top ten carry approximately 9.8%.

Sequenced material: blood. The rearrangement uses TRBV12-3 or TRBV12-4 and TRBJ1-1; possible D gene TRBD1, 5 bases. The clonotype originates from a woman aged 25-40 years with Graves' ophthalmopathy. The CDR3 is CASSWDPNTEAFF. The CDR3 DNA reads TGTGCCAGCAGTTGGGACCCGAACACTGAAGCTTTCTTT.